Listed below are T cell receptor beta chains from one sample, sequenced in a study of blood T cell repertoires in COVID-19. Here immunoSEQ multiplex PCR was the method, and the copy in TCRdb shows in-frame clones only, minus some. The sample lists hundreds of thousands of clones, more than 85% seen once, with 2.5% to 3% in the top ten. The sequenced sample consisted of PBMCs or T cells enriched from blood (not recorded which). These TCRs come from a woman aged 25 to 39 who had recovered from COVID-19. Each CDR3 is given with its conserved first and last residue. Each record gives: J gene, clone size, D gene, V gene, CDR3 protein, CDR3 DNA. A D gene is named only where the DNA matches it firmly. Some rows have no size entry. The others give once, few or many, or a class for an expanded clone.

>TRBJ2-1|few|TRBD2|TRBV3-1/TRBV3-2
CASSQGGTSGRKQFF
TGTGCCAGCAGCCAAGGAGGGACTAGCGGGAGGAAGCAGTTCTTC
>TRBJ2-1|-|-|TRBV28
CASSAGQFYNEQFF
TGTGCCAGCAGTGCGGGACAGTTCTACAATGAGCAGTTCTTC
>TRBJ1-2|-|TRBD1|TRBV14
CASSPGTGYGYTF
TGTGCCAGCAGCCCCGGGACAGGGTATGGCTACACCTTC
>TRBJ2-1|-|TRBD2|TRBV28
CASSLLAVQFF
TGTGCCAGCAGTTTACTAGCGGTGCAGTTCTTC
>TRBJ2-7|-|TRBD1|TRBV19
CASSGQVAYEQYF
TGTGCCAGTAGCGGACAGGTTGCCTACGAGCAGTACTTC
>TRBJ2-1|-|TRBD2|TRBV27
CASSSRTSGTNEQFF
TGTGCCAGCAGTTCCCGGACTAGCGGGACCAATGAGCAGTTCTTC
>TRBJ2-7|-|TRBD2|TRBV29-1
CSVGLAVYEQYF
TGCAGCGTGGGACTAGCGGTCTACGAGCAGTACTTC
>TRBJ2-3|-|-|TRBV27
CASSLRQVGDTQYF
TGTGCCAGCAGTTTGCGACAGGTTGGAGATACGCAGTATTTT
>TRBJ1-2|-|-|TRBV5-4
CASSLHIGVNYGYTF
TGTGCCAGCAGCTTGCATATAGGGGTGAACTATGGCTACACCTTC
>TRBJ2-7|-|TRBD2|TRBV3-1/TRBV3-2
CASSQDLAGDEYEQYF
TGTGCCAGCAGCCAAGATCTAGCGGGGGACGAATACGAGCAGTACTTC
>TRBJ2-5|-|TRBD1|TRBV5-1
CASSPGTGAETQYF
TGCGCCAGCAGCCCCGGGACAGGGGCCGAGACCCAGTACTTC
>TRBJ2-2|once|-|TRBV2
CASRGKWGFGELFF
TGTGCCAGCAGGGGGAAATGGGGCTTCGGGGAGCTGTTTTTT
>TRBJ2-5|-|TRBD2|TRBV7-9
CASSSGLEGGTQYF
TGTGCCAGCAGCTCGGGACTAGAGGGGGGGACCCAGTACTTC
>TRBJ1-3|-|-|TRBV27
CATRTSGNTIYF
TGTGCCACCAGGACTTCTGGAAACACCATATATTTT
>TRBJ2-1|-|TRBD1|TRBV6-5
CASSATGVSYNEQFF
TGTGCCAGCAGCGCAACAGGGGTATCCTACAATGAGCAGTTCTTC
>TRBJ1-1|-|TRBD1|TRBV5-1
CASSFEPQGAVTEAFF
TGCGCCAGCAGTTTCGAACCACAGGGGGCCGTCACTGAAGCTTTCTTT